Following are 20 T cell receptor beta chains from one sample sequenced in a study of radiotherapy plus CTLA-4 blockade in lung cancer. Assay used: immunoSEQ multiplex PCR; TCRdb lists only in-frame clones, some missing. The profile shows about 45,000 clones, less than 85% of them singletons. Source: peripheral blood, taken from a patient treated with radiotherapy plus ipilimumab. The receptors stem from a human donor with non-small cell lung cancer who had stable disease on radiotherapy plus ipilimumab.

This clone was seen a few times. The chain recombines TRBV7-7 with TRBJ1-4, with a possible D match to TRBD1 (6 bases). Germline-derived CDR1 and CDR2 are SSHAT and FNYEAQ (reference sequence). The CDR3 consists of 15 residues. V was pared by 2 bases and J by 5 bases, with 12 bases between. The CDR3 DNA sequence: TGTGCCAGCAGCTTAAGGCCAGGGGCAAATGAAAAACTGTTTTTT. Its translation is CASSLRPGANEKLFF.

The chain carries TRBV19 and TRBJ2-5; 8 bases fit TRBD1. Germline V gives CDR1 LNHDA, CDR2 SQIVND (reference sequence). Germline trimming cut 6 bases from V and 4 bases from J; bases unmatched to any gene: 10. This CDR3 is built from 15 residues. DNA for the CDR3: TGTGCCAGTAGGGCGACAGGGGTACCGGGAGAGACCCAGTACTTC. This codes for CASRATGVPGETQYF.

The rearrangement joins TRBV6-6 to TRBJ1-1; D is unclear. Germline CDR1 reads MNHNY; CDR2 reads SVGAGI (reference sequence). V lost 2 bases and J 4 bases, leaving 11 bases between the germline ends. The CDR3 is 14 residues long. The CDR3, as DNA: TGTGCCAGCAGTTACGATATCGGGCTCACTGAAGCTTTCTTT. Residues: CASSYDIGLTEAFF.

This clone was counted a single time. The chain joins TRBV30 to TRBJ1-4; TRBD1 matches at 10 bases. Germline V CDR1 and CDR2: GTSNPN, SVGIG (reference sequence). Unmatched junction bases numbered 10, after V lost 7 bases and J lost 8 bases. The CDR3 is made up of 14 amino acids. In DNA, the CDR3 is TGTGCCTCGGACGGACAGGGGGTAGGAGAAAAACTGTTTTTT. Encoded protein: CASDGQGVGEKLFF.

The chain is built from TRBV30 and TRBJ1-5, with D possibly matching TRBD1 (6 bases). With 2 bases removed from V and 0 bases from J, the gap between germline ends came to 20 bases. This CDR3 is built from 18 residues. The germline V gene has CDR1 GTSNPN and CDR2 SVGIG (reference sequence). For the CDR3, the DNA is TGTGCCTGGAGTTTGGGACACCTAGGGCTATATAGCAATCAGCCCCAGCATTTT. As protein: CAWSLGHLGLYSNQPQHF.

This clone showed up just a few times. V usage is TRBV13 and J usage is TRBJ2-7; D could derive from TRBD1 or TRBD2 (5 bases each). CDR1 and CDR2 (germline): PRHDT, FYEKMQ (reference sequence). The CDR3 loop spans 15 amino acids. Trimming pared 3 bases from V and 5 bases from J, leaving 17 bases between. CDR3 nucleotide sequence: TGTGCCAGCAGCTTGGGGCAGGGACGTACCAACGAGCAGTACGTC. Its translation: CASSLGQGRTNEQYV.

This clone has just one count. The chain couples TRBV5-1 to TRBJ2-5; 9 nucleotides align to TRBD2. The germline gives CDR1 SGHRS, CDR2 YFSETQ. The CDR3 is made up of 14 amino acids. The V gene end was trimmed by 6 bases and the J gene end by 5 bases; junction bases not matched to a gene: 8. The CDR3 spells CASIFSGGQETQYF. CDR3 in DNA: TGCGCCAGCATCTTTAGCGGGGGCCAGGAGACCCAGTACTTC.

The chain recombines TRBV27 with TRBJ2-2; TRBD1 aligns across 8 bases. The CDR3 contains 16 residues. The V gene end was trimmed by 4 bases and the J gene end by 3 bases; junction bases not matched to a gene: 7. Germline V gene lookup returns CDR1 MNHEY and CDR2 SMNVEV (reference sequence). CDR3 protein: CASSSAQGGYTGELFF. For the CDR3, the DNA is TGTGCCAGCAGTTCCGCACAGGGGGGATACACCGGGGAGCTGTTTTTT.

This clone was detected only a few times. The J gene is TRBJ1-4, the V gene TRBV5-1; 9 nucleotides agree with TRBD1. The germline V gene has CDR1 SGHRS and CDR2 YFSETQ. The junction had 8 bases not matched to a gene; V was cut back by 0 bases and J by 8 bases. The CDR3 totals 16 residues. This CDR3 is CASSLEGQGYREKLFF. CDR3 bases: TGCGCCAGCAGCTTGGAAGGACAGGGGTATAGAGAAAAACTGTTTTTT.

The chain has TRBV13 and TRBJ2-4, with 7 positions matching TRBD2. Per germline, CDR1 PRHDT and CDR2 FYEKMQ (reference sequence). The CDR3 loop spans 14 amino acids. Trimming removed 8 bases from V and 3 bases from J; junction bases left unmatched: 7. In DNA, the CDR3 is TGTGCCAGCCAGGGAGGGGAAAGCAAAAACATTCAGTACTTC. Its protein is CASQGGESKNIQYF.

This clone was seen once. V is TRBV18 and J is TRBJ1-6, with 7 bases fitting TRBD1. CDR3 length: 16 residues. Germline loops: CDR1 KGHSH, CDR2 LQKENI. The J segment lost 10 bases and the V segment lost 3 bases, leaving 12 bases of the junction unmatched. The CDR3 region has the DNA TGTGCCAGCTCACCTCAGACAGGGTTGGGTAACTCACCCCTCCACTTT. Its protein product is CASSPQTGLGNSPLHF.

There are a few counts of this clone. The V and J genes are TRBV7-9 and TRBJ1-2; TRBD1 matches at 9 bases. Germline V CDR1 and CDR2: SEHNR, FQNEAQ (reference sequence). Unmatched junction bases numbered 14, after V lost 5 bases and J lost 4 bases. This CDR3 contains 17 residues. CDR3 residues: CASSLVGNADRGYGYTF. CDR3 nucleotide sequence: TGTGCCAGCAGCCTGGTGGGGAATGCGGACAGGGGCTATGGCTACACCTTC.

V usage is TRBV6-6 and J usage is TRBJ2-3, with D perhaps matching TRBD2 (5 bases). The CDR3 sequence is 14 residues long. V was clipped by 4 bases and J by 9 bases, with 17 bases between them. Germline CDR1 is MNHNY and CDR2 is SVGAGI (reference sequence). The CDR3 protein is CASSSDIEGNTQYF. As DNA, the CDR3 is TGTGCCAGCAGTTCCGACATCGAGGGTAACACGCAGTATTTT.

The rearrangement joins TRBV2 to TRBJ1-5, with D possibly matching TRBD1 (6 bases). The CDR3 runs 15 residues. Germline-derived CDR1 and CDR2 are SNHLY and FYNNEI. Trimming removed 6 bases from V and 0 bases from J, with 12 bases in between. The chain's CDR3 is CASRDSLYSNQPQHF. In nucleotides, the CDR3 is TGTGCCAGCAGGGACAGTCTTTATAGCAATCAGCCCCAGCATTTT.

The chain carries TRBV4-3 and TRBJ2-5; 11 bases fit TRBD2. V dropped 1 base and J dropped 5; count of bases not matched to a gene: 9. The CDR3 runs to 17 residues. Germline V gene data show CDR1 as LGHNA and CDR2 as YSLEER. DNA of the CDR3: TGCGCCAGCAGCCAAGTCGGAGCTAGCGGGGGGCCGGAGACCCAGTACTTC. This encodes CASSQVGASGGPETQYF.

The genes are TRBV5-1 and TRBJ1-1; 10 bases are a match to TRBD1. V was pared by 0 bases and J by 4 bases, with 3 bases of the junction left unmatched. This CDR3 contains 15 residues. Germline lookup yields CDR1 SGHRS and CDR2 YFSETQ. The CDR3 nucleotides read TGCGCCAGCAGCTTGGGTGGACAGGGGGGCACTGAAGCTTTCTTT. The encoded protein is CASSLGGQGGTEAFF.

The genes are TRBV7-2 and TRBJ1-1; TRBD1 matches at 7 bases. The V gene's germline CDR1 is SGHTA and CDR2 FQGNSA. The V gene end was trimmed by 1 base and the J gene end by 6 bases; junction bases not matched to a gene: 11. This CDR3 spans 16 amino acids. The CDR3 protein is CASSLVGGGGAAEAFF. The CDR3 DNA reads TGTGCCAGCAGCTTAGTAGGGGGCGGGGGCGCAGCTGAAGCTTTCTTT.

This clone was observed a single time. The rearrangement joins TRBV18 to TRBJ1-1; D is perhaps TRBD1 (5 bases). Germline assignment: CDR1 KGHSH and CDR2 LQKENI. V dropped 4 bases and J dropped 5 bases, with 11 bases sitting between them. This CDR3 is built from 13 residues. The CDR3 loop reads CASSRGEETEAFF. CDR3 in DNA: TGTGCCAGCTCACGGGGGGAAGAGACTGAAGCTTTCTTT.

DNA for the CDR3: TGTGCCAGCAGCTTGAGGGCAGGAGCCCCGCGGGGCTACACCTTC. Translating it yields CASSLRAGAPRGYTF. The V call is TRBV5-6, the J call TRBJ1-2, with unresolved D. The V gene's germline CDR1 is SGHDT and CDR2 YYEEEE. Trimming removed 1 base from V and 8 bases from J, with 18 bases in between. The CDR3 has 15 residues.

The rearrangement links TRBV9 to TRBJ1-2, with a weak D call TRBD1 (5 bases). From germline, CDR1 is SGDLS and CDR2 YYNGEE. The CDR3 extends over 15 amino acids. V was shortened by 0 bases and J by 7 bases, with 16 bases between the two germline ends. For the CDR3, the DNA is TGTGCCAGCAGCGTAGGGGGAGGGGCCCCGGGTGGCTACACCTTC. Translated, it gives CASSVGGGAPGGYTF. The variable domain in full, completed from reference TRBV9 and TRBJ1-2, reads DSGVTQTPKHLITATGQRVTLRCSPRSGDLSVYWYQQSLDQGLQFLIQYYNGEERAKGNILERFSAQQFPDLHSELNLSSLELGDSALYFCASSVGGGAPGGYTFGSGTRLTVV.